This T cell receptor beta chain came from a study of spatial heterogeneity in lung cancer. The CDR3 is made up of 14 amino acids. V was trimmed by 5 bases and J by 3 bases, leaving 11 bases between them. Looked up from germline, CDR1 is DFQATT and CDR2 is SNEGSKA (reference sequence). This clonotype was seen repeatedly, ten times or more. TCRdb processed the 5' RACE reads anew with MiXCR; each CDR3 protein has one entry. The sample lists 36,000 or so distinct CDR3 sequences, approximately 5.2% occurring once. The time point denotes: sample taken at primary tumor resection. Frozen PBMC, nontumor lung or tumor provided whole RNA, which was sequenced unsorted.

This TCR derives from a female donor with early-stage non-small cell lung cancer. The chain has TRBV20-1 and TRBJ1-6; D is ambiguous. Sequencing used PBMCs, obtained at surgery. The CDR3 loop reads CSAGAGLYNSPLHF. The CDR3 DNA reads TGCAGTGCTGGAGCCGGGCTCTATAATTCACCCCTCCACTTT.